These 28 T cell receptor beta chains came from one sample sequenced in a study of T cells in narcolepsy. The protocol was immunoSEQ multiplex PCR, while the TCRdb copy is restricted to in-frame clones and leaves out a portion. The sample lists roughly 8,100 clones, over 60% occurring once. Material for sequencing was CD45RA- memory CD8+ T cells from PBMCs. The receptors were gathered from a human donor with narcolepsy.

The chain is built from TRBV4-3 and TRBJ2-1; D is unclear. Germline CDR1 reads LGHNA; CDR2 reads YSLEER. This CDR3 is 14 amino acids long. V dropped 4 bases and J dropped 5 bases, with 12 bases sitting between them. CDR3 sequence (DNA): TGCGCCAGCAGCCCCAGCCTCCTGAACAATGAGCAGTTCTTC. Protein: CASSPSLLNNEQFF.

This clone was detected a few times. Germline is not matched at one junction end, which may reflect a read error. The V and J genes are TRBV7-9 and TRBJ1-1; TRBD1 might be the D (5 bases). Per germline, CDR1 SEHNR and CDR2 FQNEAQ (reference sequence). The CDR3 spans 12 residues. CDR3 residues: CASSKGDTEAFF. The CDR3 coding sequence is TGCGCCAGCAGCAAAGGGGACACTGAAGCTTTCTTT. The variable domain in full, with the rest retrieved from reference TRBV7-9 and TRBJ1-1, is DTGVSQNPRHKITKRGQNVTFRCDPISEHNRLYWYRQTLGQGPEFLTYFQNEAQLEKSRLLSDRFSAERPKGSFSTLEIQRTEQGDSAMYLCASSKGDTEAFFGQGTRLTVV.

J is TRBJ2-7 and V is TRBV27; 8 bases are shared with TRBD1. Germline-derived CDR1 and CDR2 are MNHEY and SMNVEV (reference sequence). Trimming cost V 0 bases and J 6 bases; bases outside gene matches: 10. The CDR3 is 16 amino acids. DNA for the CDR3: TGTGCCAGCAGTTTATCGGATATGACAGGGGCGGCCGAGCAGTACTTC. Amino acid sequence: CASSLSDMTGAAEQYF.

The chain recombines TRBV4-3 with TRBJ2-7; D not certain. The germline V gene has CDR1 LGHNA and CDR2 YSLEER. The CDR3 covers 12 residues. The V end lost 3 bases, the J end lost 5 bases, and 8 bases lay between the germline ends. The CDR3 reads CASSQGKNEQYF. The CDR3 bases are TGCGCCAGCAGCCAGGGGAAGAACGAGCAGTACTTC.

CDR3 sequence: CASSPPGSSGNTIYF. The CDR3 coding sequence is TGTGCCAGCTCACCACCAGGCAGCTCTGGAAACACCATATATTTT. V gene TRBV18 combines with J gene TRBJ1-3; no clear D. The CDR3 runs to 15 residues. Trimming left V 0 bases short and J 0 bases short, with 6 bases between. Germline lookup yields CDR1 KGHSH and CDR2 LQKENI.

This clone qualifies as medium-sized. J is TRBJ1-2 and V is TRBV5-8, with a possible D match to TRBD1 (5 bases). Trimming removed 3 bases from V and 4 bases from J, with 16 bases in between. CDR3 length: 15 amino acids. Germline CDR1 reads SGHTS; CDR2 reads YDEGEE. The CDR3 region has the DNA TGTGCCAGCAGCTACTCCGGGACGGAGAGCTATGGCTACACCTTC. This sequence encodes CASSYSGTESYGYTF. Drawing the rest from reference TRBV5-8 and TRBJ1-2, the complete variable domain is EAGVTQSPTHLIKTRGQQATLRCSPISGHTSVYWYQQALGLGLQFLLWYDEGEERNRGNFPPRFSGRQFPNYSSELNVNALELEDSALYLCASSYSGTESYGYTFGSGTRLTVV.

The chain has TRBV5-4 and TRBJ2-7; no reliable D call. Trimming stripped 3 bases from V and 0 bases from J, with 13 bases between. CDR1 SGHNT and CDR2 YYREEE come from the germline V gene (reference sequence). This CDR3 contains 15 residues. CDR3 region: CASSWSQNPSYEQYF. The CDR3 coding sequence is TGTGCCAGCAGCTGGTCGCAGAACCCCTCCTACGAGCAGTACTTC.

The J gene is TRBJ2-7, the V gene TRBV4-2; 7 bases match TRBD1. Trimming removed 6 bases from V and 4 bases from J; junction bases left unmatched: 6. This CDR3 has 13 amino acids. Germline loops: CDR1 LGHNA, CDR2 YNFKEQ. CDR3 nucleotides: TGTGCCAGCAGTCAATCGGACAGGTACGAGCAGTACTTC. Amino acids: CASSQSDRYEQYF.

The chain links TRBV28 to TRBJ1-1; D call uncertain. The CDR3 is 12 residues long. With 11 bases removed from V and 7 bases from J, the gap between germline ends came to 17 bases. CDR1 and CDR2 (germline): MDHEN, SYDVKM. CDR3 bases: TGTGCCGGAAGGGCCAGGCGGGGTGAAGCTTTCTTT. It translates to CAGRARRGEAFF.

This clone has more than one count but fewer than ten. The V and J genes are TRBV7-2 and TRBJ1-1; D unresolved. CDR1 SGHTA and CDR2 FQGNSA come from the germline V gene. V lost 1 base and J lost 0, with 12 bases in between. The CDR3 totals 16 residues. In DNA form, the CDR3 reads TGTGCCAGCAGCTTAGTAAGGGCAGACTTGAACACTGAAGCTTTCTTT. Translation: CASSLVRADLNTEAFF.

This clone was observed once. The rearrangement links TRBV2 to TRBJ2-3; weak D call: TRBD2 (7 bases). The V gene lost 1 base and the J gene lost 2 bases, with 13 bases spanning the gap. The CDR3 is made up of 16 amino acids. Per germline, CDR1 SNHLY and CDR2 FYNNEI. In nucleotides, the CDR3 is TGTGCCAGCAGTGAAGTCGCGGGGGCCTCCACAGATACGCAGTATTTT. It translates to CASSEVAGASTDTQYF.

The CDR3, as DNA: TGTGCCAGCAGCTTGTTGGTCACTGAAGCTTTCTTT. Its protein product is CASSLLVTEAFF. The chain joins TRBV5-5 to TRBJ1-1; no clear D gene. V lost 1 base, J lost 4 bases, and 5 bases lay in between. Germline CDR1 is SGHKS and CDR2 is YYEKEE (reference sequence). CDR3 length: 12 amino acids.

V is TRBV15 and J is TRBJ2-3; a possible D gene is TRBD2 (6 bases). V was shortened by 0 bases and J by 11 bases, with 18 bases between the two germline ends. This CDR3 contains 15 residues. Germline loops: CDR1 LNHNV, CDR2 YYDKDF (reference sequence). CDR3 sequence (DNA): TGTGCCACCAGCAGAGATAGCGGCCCCGGTCGCGGGCAGTATTTT. This gives the protein CATSRDSGPGRGQYF.

The rearrangement uses TRBV5-8 and TRBJ1-2; TRBD1 is a possible D gene (5 bases). V lost 6 bases to trimming and J lost 6 bases, with 18 bases between them. This CDR3 is 14 amino acids long. The germline gives CDR1 SGHTS, CDR2 YDEGEE. The CDR3 nucleotides are TGTGCCAGCAACTCGATCCAGGGTTTCGATGGCTACACCTTC. Translating it yields CASNSIQGFDGYTF.

In this sample, this clone turned up a few times. The V call is TRBV6-4, the J call TRBJ2-3, with no clear D. Trimming pared 0 bases from V and 2 bases from J, leaving 3 bases between. The CDR3 covers 13 residues. The germline V gene has CDR1 MRHNA and CDR2 SNTAGT. As DNA, the CDR3 is TGTGCCAGCAGTGACTCGACCACAGATACGCAGTATTTT. Translating it yields CASSDSTTDTQYF.

This chain uses TRBV28 with TRBJ1-2; D remains ambiguous. The CDR3 is 12 residues long. Trimming cost V 2 bases and J 2 bases, with 3 bases left between them. CDR1 and CDR2 (germline): MDHEN, SYDVKM. The CDR3 region has the DNA TGTGCCAGCAGTTTACAGAACTATGGCTACACCTTC. Translation: CASSLQNYGYTF.

This rearrangement joins TRBV28 to TRBJ1-4; TRBD1 matches 7 bases. This CDR3 is built from 17 residues. Germline CDR1 reads MDHEN; CDR2 reads SYDVKM. Trimming cost V 3 bases and J 0 bases; bases outside gene matches: 7. The CDR3 loop is CASSFGAGGTTNEKLFF. The CDR3 bases are TGTGCCAGCAGTTTCGGAGCAGGGGGTACAACTAATGAAAAACTGTTTTTT.

V gene TRBV19 combines with J gene TRBJ2-7, with 7 nucleotides matching TRBD2. J was trimmed by 0 bases and V by 1 base; bases with no gene match: 9. The CDR3 runs to 17 residues. The germline gives CDR1 LNHDA, CDR2 SQIVND (reference sequence). CDR3 sequence reads: CASSIGPGGPISYEQYF. Written as DNA, the CDR3 is TGTGCCAGTAGTATAGGGCCGGGAGGACCGATCTCCTACGAGCAGTACTTC.

The gene calls are TRBV6-5 and TRBJ2-6; D is possibly TRBD2 (5 bases). The CDR3 totals 14 residues. Germline V lookup: CDR1 MNHEY, CDR2 SVGAGI. Trimming stripped 5 bases from V and 1 base from J, with 6 bases between. The CDR3 region is CASSGGSGANVLTF. The CDR3 DNA follows: TGTGCCAGCAGTGGCGGGTCTGGGGCCAACGTCCTGACTTTC.

The chain carries TRBV7-9 and TRBJ1-5; TRBD1 matches at 8 bases. The CDR3 is made up of 18 amino acids. Trimming cost V 4 bases and J 1 base; bases outside gene matches: 12. Germline values: CDR1 SEHNR, CDR2 FQNEAQ (reference sequence). CDR3 protein: CASSSTLTGQGSNQPQHF. CDR3 nucleotides: TGTGCCAGCAGCTCCACATTAACCGGACAGGGAAGCAATCAGCCCCAGCATTTT.

The genes are TRBV4-3 and TRBJ2-1; 9 nucleotides align to TRBD2. Germline CDR1 is LGHNA and CDR2 is YSLEER. The CDR3 has 16 residues. The J segment lost 6 bases and the V segment lost 0 bases, leaving 6 bases of the junction unmatched. The DNA for the CDR3 is TGCGCCAGCAGCCAAGACATTAGCGGGGGTTTCAATGAGCAGTTCTTC. Residues: CASSQDISGGFNEQFF.

The CDR3 spells CASSLQEISYEQYF. Here the CDR3 DNA reads TGTGCCAGCAGTTTACAGGAAATCTCCTACGAGCAGTACTTC. This chain connects TRBV6-6 to TRBJ2-7; D perhaps matches TRBD1 (5 bases). This CDR3 has 14 amino acids. The germline CDR1 and CDR2 sequences are MNHNY and SVGAGI (reference sequence). Between the trimmed V and J ends, which lost 4 bases and 0 bases, there was a span of 10 bases.

This rearrangement joins TRBV11-1 to TRBJ1-4; D is possibly TRBD1 (5 bases). The CDR3 loop spans 15 amino acids. Between the trimmed V and J ends, which lost 3 bases and 7 bases, there was a span of 15 bases. The V gene's germline CDR1 is SGHAT and CDR2 FQDESV (reference sequence). CDR3 in DNA: TGTGCCAGCAGCTTGGCAGGAATTGGGGGTGAAAAACTGTTTTTT. Protein sequence: CASSLAGIGGEKLFF.

The V gene is TRBV12-5, the J gene TRBJ2-5, with D perhaps TRBD2 (7 bases). The CDR3 length is 13 residues. V lost 7 bases and J lost 5, with 14 bases in between. Per the germline V gene, CDR1 is LGHNT and CDR2 is FRNRAP. This chain's CDR3 is CASDAGALETQYF. CDR3 nucleotide sequence: TGTGCTAGTGATGCGGGGGCCCTCGAGACCCAGTACTTC.

In its sample, this clone was seen once. This chain links TRBV7-6 with TRBJ2-7, with 8 bases fitting TRBD1. The CDR3 length is 16 residues. V gave up 1 base and J gave up 4 bases; unmatched junction bases: 9. CDR1 and CDR2 (germline): SGHVS, FNYEAQ. The CDR3 loop is CASSLGDLRQGYEQYF. Written as DNA, the CDR3 is TGTGCCAGCAGCTTAGGGGATCTGAGACAGGGGTACGAGCAGTACTTC.

This chain uses TRBV6-6 with TRBJ2-7; D gene unclear. CDR1 is MNHNY, CDR2 SVGAGI, per germline (reference sequence). Trimming shortened V by 10 bases and J by 2 bases, and 15 bases separated the two germline ends. This CDR3 has 13 amino acids. CDR3 DNA sequence: TGTGCCATCATAGACCGTGTCACCTACGAGCAGTACTTC. Translated, it gives CAIIDRVTYEQYF.

This clone was counted a few times. The chain recombines TRBV19 with TRBJ2-5; D ambiguous. Germline V CDR1 and CDR2: LNHDA, SQIVND (reference sequence). The V end was cut by 5 bases, the J end by 5 bases, with 15 bases between. The CDR3 runs to 14 residues. Here the CDR3 reads CASSQTAARETQYF. The CDR3 coding sequence is TGTGCCAGTAGTCAGACTGCGGCAAGGGAGACCCAGTACTTC.

This rearrangement joins TRBV29-1 to TRBJ2-7, with D unclear. The V end lost 0 bases, the J end lost 2 bases, and 11 bases lay between the germline ends. This CDR3 region has 14 residues. Germline values: CDR1 SQVTM, CDR2 ANQGSEA. The chain's CDR3 is CSVEDPRRAYEQYF. DNA of the CDR3: TGCAGCGTTGAAGATCCCCGACGGGCCTACGAGCAGTACTTC.